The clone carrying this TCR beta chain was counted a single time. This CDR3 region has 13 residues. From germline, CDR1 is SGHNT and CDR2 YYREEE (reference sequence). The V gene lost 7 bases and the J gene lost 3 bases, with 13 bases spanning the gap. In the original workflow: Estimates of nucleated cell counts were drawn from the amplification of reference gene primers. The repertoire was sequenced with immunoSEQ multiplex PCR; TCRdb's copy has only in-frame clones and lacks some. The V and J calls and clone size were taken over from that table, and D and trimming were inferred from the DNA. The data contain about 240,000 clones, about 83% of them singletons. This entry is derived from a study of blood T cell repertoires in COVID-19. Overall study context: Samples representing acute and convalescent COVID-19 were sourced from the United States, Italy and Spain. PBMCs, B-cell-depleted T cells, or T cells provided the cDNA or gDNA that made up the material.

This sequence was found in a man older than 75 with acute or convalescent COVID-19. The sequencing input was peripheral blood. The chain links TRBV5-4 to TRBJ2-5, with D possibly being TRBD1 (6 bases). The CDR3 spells CASHAGAEETQYF. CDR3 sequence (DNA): TGTGCCAGCCACGCAGGGGCAGAAGAGACCCAGTACTTC. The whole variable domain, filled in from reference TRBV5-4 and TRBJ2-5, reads ETGVTQSPTHLIKTRGQQVTLRCSSQSGHNTVSWYQQALGQGPQFIFQYYREEENGRGNFPPRFSGLQFPNYSSELNVNALELDDSALYLCASHAGAEETQYFGPGTRLLVL.